Following are 14 T cell receptor beta chains from one sample sequenced in a study of T cell responses to AZD1222 COVID-19 vaccine. Sequencing used immunoSEQ multiplex PCR; TCRdb keeps in-frame clones, though not all of them. Of around 75,000 clones listed, approximately 88% are singletons. The sequencing used peripheral blood, collected 28 days after the second dose of the MenACWY control vaccine. These receptors were collected from an adult who received the MenACWY meningococcal vaccine as a control.

This chain uses TRBV6-1 with TRBJ1-1; D remains unclear. CDR1 and CDR2 from the germline V gene are MNHNS and SASEGT. CDR3 size: 13 residues. V lost 2 bases and J 5 bases, leaving 9 bases between the germline ends. This chain's CDR3 is CASSETYLTEAFF. Written as DNA, the CDR3 is TGTGCCAGCAGTGAAACATACTTAACTGAAGCTTTCTTT.

This rearrangement joins TRBV20-1 to TRBJ1-4; D is uncertain. The CDR3 extends over 11 amino acids. Germline CDR1 DFQATT, CDR2 SNEGSKA (reference sequence). V lost 7 bases, J lost 2 bases, and 5 bases lay in between. The CDR3 nucleotides are TGCAGTGGGGTCACTAATGAAAAACTGTTTTTT. It is translated as CSGVTNEKLFF.

The chain recombines TRBV3-1 (or the pseudogene TRBV3-2) with TRBJ1-3, with TRBD1 as a possible D gene (6 bases). V gave up 5 bases and J gave up 7 bases, with 24 bases separating them. The CDR3 loop spans 17 amino acids. Looked up from germline, CDR1 is LGHDT and CDR2 is YNNKEL (reference sequence). In nucleotides, the CDR3 is TGTGCCAGCAGCTCAACAAGTTCCCGACAGGCCGGGAACACCATATATTTT. Protein: CASSSTSSRQAGNTIYF.

This chain connects TRBV6-1 to TRBJ1-4, with no clear D. CDR1 and CDR2 (germline): MNHNS, SASEGT. Trimming stripped 2 bases from V and 4 bases from J, with 11 bases between. The CDR3 contains 15 residues. The CDR3 DNA reads as TGTGCCAGCAGTGAAAATAGACAAGTTAATGAAAAACTGTTTTTT. Amino acid sequence: CASSENRQVNEKLFF.

There are a few counts of this clone. V and J are TRBV6-5 and TRBJ1-1; D uncertain. The germline V and J ends were trimmed by 6 bases and 1 base, with 15 bases remaining between them. Germline V CDR1 and CDR2: MNHEY, SVGAGI. The CDR3 is 15 amino acids. The CDR3 DNA is TGTGCCAGCAGAAAAGAGTTTACAACGAACACTGAAGCTTTCTTT. It translates to CASRKEFTTNTEAFF.

J is TRBJ2-1 and V is TRBV7-9; 12 bases agree with TRBD2. V lost 5 bases, J lost 6 bases, and 5 bases stayed unmatched. This CDR3 region has 15 residues. The germline V gene encodes CDR1 SEHNR and CDR2 FQNEAQ (reference sequence). CDR3 DNA: TGTGCCAGCAGCACGCTAGCGGGGGGGCTCAATGAGCAGTTCTTC. This gives the protein CASSTLAGGLNEQFF.

This clone was picked up one time. V and J are TRBV18 and TRBJ1-6; D gene unclear. The CDR3 runs 13 residues. Between the trimmed V and J ends, which lost 7 bases and 0 bases, there was a span of 4 bases. CDR1 is KGHSH, CDR2 LQKENI, per germline. The CDR3 nucleotides are TGTGCCAGCTTGAGCTCCTATAATTCACCCCTCCACTTT. Protein: CASLSSYNSPLHF.

The chain recombines TRBV6-5 with TRBJ2-7, with D possibly matching TRBD2 (6 bases). The CDR3 has 14 amino acids. Germline lookup yields CDR1 MNHEY and CDR2 SVGAGI. The V end lost 0 bases, the J end lost 7 bases, and 13 bases lay between the germline ends. The CDR3 loop is CASSYSRGPGEQYF. In nucleotides, the CDR3 is TGTGCCAGCAGTTACTCGCGGGGTCCGGGGGAGCAGTACTTC.

This clone was counted only a few times. This chain links TRBV30 with TRBJ1-5; D might be TRBD1 (5 bases). Per the germline V gene, CDR1 is GTSNPN and CDR2 is SVGIG (reference sequence). V was trimmed by 1 base and J by 3 bases, leaving 7 bases between them. CDR3 length: 13 residues. CDR3: CAWSADTNQPQHF. For the CDR3, the DNA is TGTGCCTGGAGTGCGGACACCAATCAGCCCCAGCATTTT.

J is TRBJ1-1 and V is TRBV14, with TRBD1 identical over 9 bases. Trimming took 5 bases from V and 4 from J; bases not matched to a gene: 5. The CDR3 runs to 14 residues. Germline V CDR1 and CDR2: SGHDN, FVKESK. CDR3 in amino acids: CASSARQGVTEAFF. The DNA of the CDR3 is TGTGCCAGCAGCGCACGACAGGGGGTCACTGAAGCTTTCTTT.

The V and J genes are TRBV3-1 (or the pseudogene TRBV3-2) and TRBJ1-4; a weak D match, TRBD1 (5 bases). Germline-derived CDR1 and CDR2 are LGHDT and YNNKEL (reference sequence). The CDR3 runs to 12 residues. V gave up 4 bases and J gave up 7 bases, with 7 bases separating them. The CDR3 nucleotides read TGTGCCAGCAGCCCGGGGGGTGAAAAACTGTTTTTT. Encoded protein: CASSPGGEKLFF.

J is TRBJ1-6 and V is TRBV7-8, with unresolved D. This CDR3 region has 15 residues. With 5 bases removed from V and 14 bases from J, the gap between germline ends came to 22 bases. Germline assignment: CDR1 SGHVS and CDR2 FQNEAQ. The CDR3 nucleotides read TGTGCCAGCAGCCCTAGGGTGTTGGCTGTGCCATCCCTCCACTTT. Residues: CASSPRVLAVPSLHF.

Of note for this clone: The identical CDR3 is also encoded by other nucleotide sequences in the sample. The CDR3: CASSLGLAGGTGELFF. In nucleotides, the CDR3 is TGTGCCAGCAGCCTCGGACTAGCGGGGGGAACCGGGGAGCTGTTTTTT. The rearrangement joins TRBV7-3 to TRBJ2-2, with 14 bases fitting TRBD2. CDR3 length: 16 amino acids. Germline CDR1 is SGHTA and CDR2 is FQGTGA. Germline trimming cut 5 bases from V and 5 bases from J; bases unmatched to any gene: 4.

V usage is TRBV12-5 and J usage is TRBJ1-2, with 9 bases aligning to TRBD1. With 6 bases clipped from V and 1 base from J, the junction kept 12 bases outside the gene matches. The CDR3 consists of 17 residues. The V gene's germline CDR1 is LGHNT and CDR2 FRNRAP. The CDR3 reads CASGLRQGEGINYGYTF. The DNA of the CDR3 is TGTGCTAGTGGCCTCCGACAGGGGGAGGGGATTAACTATGGCTACACCTTC.